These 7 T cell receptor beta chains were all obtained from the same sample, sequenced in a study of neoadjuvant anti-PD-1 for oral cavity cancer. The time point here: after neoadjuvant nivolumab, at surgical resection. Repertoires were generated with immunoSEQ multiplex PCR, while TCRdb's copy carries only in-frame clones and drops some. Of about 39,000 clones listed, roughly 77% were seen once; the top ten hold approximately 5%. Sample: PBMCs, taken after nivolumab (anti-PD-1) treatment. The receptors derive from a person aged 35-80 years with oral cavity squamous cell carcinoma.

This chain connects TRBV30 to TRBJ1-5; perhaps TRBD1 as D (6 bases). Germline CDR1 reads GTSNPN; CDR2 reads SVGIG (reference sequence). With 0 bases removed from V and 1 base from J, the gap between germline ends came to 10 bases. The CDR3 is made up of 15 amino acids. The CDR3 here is CAWSVGAISNQPQHF. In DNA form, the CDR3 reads TGTGCCTGGAGTGTGGGGGCAATAAGCAATCAGCCCCAGCATTTT.

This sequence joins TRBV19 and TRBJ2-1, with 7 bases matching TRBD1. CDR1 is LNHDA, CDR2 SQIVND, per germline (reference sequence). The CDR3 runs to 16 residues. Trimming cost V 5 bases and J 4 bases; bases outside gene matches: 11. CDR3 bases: TGTGCCAGTAGTGCCAGCAGAGGGACAGTTTACAATGAGCAGTTCTTC. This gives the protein CASSASRGTVYNEQFF.

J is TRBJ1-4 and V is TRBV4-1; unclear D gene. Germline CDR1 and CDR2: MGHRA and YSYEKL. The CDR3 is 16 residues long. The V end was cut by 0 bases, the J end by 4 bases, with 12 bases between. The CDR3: CASSQDPSYRNEKLFF. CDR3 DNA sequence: TGCGCCAGCAGCCAAGACCCAAGCTACCGTAATGAAAAACTGTTTTTT.

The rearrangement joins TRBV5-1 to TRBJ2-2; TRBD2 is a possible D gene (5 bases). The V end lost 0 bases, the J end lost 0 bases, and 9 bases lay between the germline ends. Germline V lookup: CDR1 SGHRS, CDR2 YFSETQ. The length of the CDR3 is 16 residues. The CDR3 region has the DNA TGCGCCAGCAGCTTGGGAGGGATTGCGAACACCGGGGAGCTGTTTTTT. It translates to CASSLGGIANTGELFF.

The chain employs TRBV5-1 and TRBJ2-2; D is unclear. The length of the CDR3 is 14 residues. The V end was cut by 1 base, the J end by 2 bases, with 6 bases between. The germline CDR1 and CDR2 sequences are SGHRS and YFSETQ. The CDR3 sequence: CASSLQVNTGELFF. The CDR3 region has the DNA TGCGCCAGCAGCTTGCAGGTTAACACCGGGGAGCTGTTTTTT. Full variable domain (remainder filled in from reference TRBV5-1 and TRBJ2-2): KAGVTQTPRYLIKTRGQQVTLSCSPISGHRSVSWYQQTPGQGLQFLFEYFSETQRNKGNFPGRFSGRQFSNSRSEMNVSTLELGDSALYLCASSLQVNTGELFFGEGSRLTVL.

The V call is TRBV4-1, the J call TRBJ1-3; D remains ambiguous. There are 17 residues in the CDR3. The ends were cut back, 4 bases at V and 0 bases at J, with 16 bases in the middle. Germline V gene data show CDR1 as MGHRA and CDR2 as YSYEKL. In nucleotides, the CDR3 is TGCGCCAGCAGCCTCCAGGAAGGTACGGGCTCTGGAAACACCATATATTTT. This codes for CASSLQEGTGSGNTIYF.

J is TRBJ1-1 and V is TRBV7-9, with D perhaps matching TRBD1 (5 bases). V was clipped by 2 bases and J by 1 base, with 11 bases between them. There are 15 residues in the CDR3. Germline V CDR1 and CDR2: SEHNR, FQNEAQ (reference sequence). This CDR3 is CASSLRTSWNTEAFF. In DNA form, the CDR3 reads TGTGCCAGCAGCTTAAGGACATCTTGGAACACTGAAGCTTTCTTT. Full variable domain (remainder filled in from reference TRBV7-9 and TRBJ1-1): DTGVSQNPRHKITKRGQNVTFRCDPISEHNRLYWYRQTLGQGPEFLTYFQNEAQLEKSRLLSDRFSAERPKGSFSTLEIQRTEQGDSAMYLCASSLRTSWNTEAFFGQGTRLTVV.